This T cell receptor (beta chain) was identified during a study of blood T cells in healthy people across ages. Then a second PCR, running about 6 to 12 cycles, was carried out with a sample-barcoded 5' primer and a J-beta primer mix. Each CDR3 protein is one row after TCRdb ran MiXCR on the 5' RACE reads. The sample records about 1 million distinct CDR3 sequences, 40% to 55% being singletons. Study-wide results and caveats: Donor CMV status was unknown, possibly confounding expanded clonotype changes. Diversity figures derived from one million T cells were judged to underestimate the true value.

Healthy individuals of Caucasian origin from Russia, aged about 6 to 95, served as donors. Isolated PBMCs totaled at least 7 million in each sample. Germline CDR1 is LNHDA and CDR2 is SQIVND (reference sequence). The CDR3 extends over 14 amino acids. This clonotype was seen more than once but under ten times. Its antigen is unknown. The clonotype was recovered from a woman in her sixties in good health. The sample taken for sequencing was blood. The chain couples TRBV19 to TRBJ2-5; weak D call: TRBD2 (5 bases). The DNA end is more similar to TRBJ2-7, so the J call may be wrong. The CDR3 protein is CASSVQDSHYEQYF. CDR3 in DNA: TGTGCCAGTAGTGTCCAGGACTCACACTACGAGCAGTACTTC.